This T cell receptor (beta chain) was documented in a study of cytomegalovirus exposure and HLA in healthy donors. V was shortened by 4 bases and J by 9 bases, with 10 bases between the two germline ends. Germline V gene data show CDR1 as LNHDA and CDR2 as SQIVND (reference sequence). The CDR3 is made up of 12 amino acids. It was with 60 Vbeta and 13 Jbeta primers that the PCR ran. Sequencing was performed with immunoSEQ multiplex PCR; in TCRdb, only in-frame clones are kept and a portion is missing. Seen here are 150,000 to 180,000 clones, about 76% observed once, and the top ten hold approximately 8%. This clone showed up just a few times. The antigen is unknown. Broader study findings: Donor immune exposure was known only as CMV serostatus. TCR beta chains numbering more than 150 were designated cytomegalovirus-associated.

The material sequenced was PBMCs. This sequence was found in a man younger than 40 in good health and CMV-seropositive. V and J are TRBV19 and TRBJ1-5, with unresolved D. CDR3 sequence (DNA): TGTGCCAGTAGTAGCGCCGGTGGGCCCCAGCATTTT. Translating gives CASSSAGGPQHF. The full variable domain, rest sourced from reference TRBV19 and TRBJ1-5, is DGGITQSPKYLFRKEGQNVTLSCEQNLNHDAMYWYRQDPGQGLRLIYYSQIVNDFQKGDIAEGYSVSREKKESFPLTVTSAQKNPTAFYLCASSSAGGPQHFGDGTRLSIL.